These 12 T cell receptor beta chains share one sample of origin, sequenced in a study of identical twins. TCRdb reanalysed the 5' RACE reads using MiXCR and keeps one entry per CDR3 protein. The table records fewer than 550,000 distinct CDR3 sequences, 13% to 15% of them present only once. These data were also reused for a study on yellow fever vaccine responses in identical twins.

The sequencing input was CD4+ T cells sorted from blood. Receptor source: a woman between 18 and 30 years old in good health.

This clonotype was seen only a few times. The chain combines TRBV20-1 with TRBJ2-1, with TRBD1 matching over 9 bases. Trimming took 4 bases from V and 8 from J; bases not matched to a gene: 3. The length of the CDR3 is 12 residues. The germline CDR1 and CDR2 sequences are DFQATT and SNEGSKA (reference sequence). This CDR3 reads CSATWDRDEQFF. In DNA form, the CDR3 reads TGCAGTGCTACCTGGGACAGGGATGAGCAGTTCTTC.

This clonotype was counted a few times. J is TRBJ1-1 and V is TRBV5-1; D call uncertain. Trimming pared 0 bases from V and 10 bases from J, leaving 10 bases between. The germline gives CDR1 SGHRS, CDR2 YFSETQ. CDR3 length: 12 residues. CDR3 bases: TGCGCCAGCAGCTTGGGGGAGTCGGGAGCTTTCTTT. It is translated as CASSLGESGAFF.

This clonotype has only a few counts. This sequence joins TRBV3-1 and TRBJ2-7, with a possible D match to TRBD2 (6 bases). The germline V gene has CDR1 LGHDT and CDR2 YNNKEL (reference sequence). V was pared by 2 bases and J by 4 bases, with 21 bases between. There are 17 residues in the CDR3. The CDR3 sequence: CASSQSQARETRYEQYF. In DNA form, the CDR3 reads TGTGCCAGCAGCCAATCACAAGCCCGGGAGACTCGATACGAGCAGTACTTC.

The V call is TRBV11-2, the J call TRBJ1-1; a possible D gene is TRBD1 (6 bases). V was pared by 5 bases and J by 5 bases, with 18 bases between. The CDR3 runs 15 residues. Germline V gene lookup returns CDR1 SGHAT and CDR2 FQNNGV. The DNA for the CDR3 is TGTGCCAGCAGCCCCCAATTCGGGGGGCATACTGAAGCTTTCTTT. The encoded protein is CASSPQFGGHTEAFF.

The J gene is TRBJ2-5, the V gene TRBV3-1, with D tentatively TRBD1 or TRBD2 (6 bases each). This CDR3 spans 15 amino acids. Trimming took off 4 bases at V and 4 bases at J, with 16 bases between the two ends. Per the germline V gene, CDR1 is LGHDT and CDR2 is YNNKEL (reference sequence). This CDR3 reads CASSPRLTGAETQYF. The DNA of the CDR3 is TGTGCCAGCAGCCCGCGGCTGACGGGGGCAGAGACCCAGTACTTC.

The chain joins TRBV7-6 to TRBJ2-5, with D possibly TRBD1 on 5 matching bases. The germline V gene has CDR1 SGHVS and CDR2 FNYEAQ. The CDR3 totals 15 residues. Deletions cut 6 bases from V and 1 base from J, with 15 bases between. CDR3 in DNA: TGTGCCAGCAGTACCCCAGGGAATCGCCAAGAGACCCAGTACTTC. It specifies CASSTPGNRQETQYF.

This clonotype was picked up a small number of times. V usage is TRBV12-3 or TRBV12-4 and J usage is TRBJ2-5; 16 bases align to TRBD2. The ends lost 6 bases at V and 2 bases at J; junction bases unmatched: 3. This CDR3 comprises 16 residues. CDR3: CASSKGLAGGQETQYF. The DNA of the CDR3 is TGTGCCAGCAGCAAGGGACTAGCGGGAGGGCAAGAGACCCAGTACTTC.

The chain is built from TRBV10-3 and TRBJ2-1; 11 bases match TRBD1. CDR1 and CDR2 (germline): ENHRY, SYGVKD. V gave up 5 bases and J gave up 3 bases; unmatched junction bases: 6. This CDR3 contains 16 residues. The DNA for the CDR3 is TGTGCCATCAGTAGCACCGGGACAGGGGGCTACAATGAGCAGTTCTTC. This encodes CAISSTGTGGYNEQFF.

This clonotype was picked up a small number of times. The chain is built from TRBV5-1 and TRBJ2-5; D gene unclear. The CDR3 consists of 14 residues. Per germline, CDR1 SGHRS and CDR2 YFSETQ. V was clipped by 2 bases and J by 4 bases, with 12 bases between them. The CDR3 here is CASSFRGGTETQYF. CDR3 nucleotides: TGCGCCAGCAGCTTTCGTGGTGGTACAGAGACCCAGTACTTC.

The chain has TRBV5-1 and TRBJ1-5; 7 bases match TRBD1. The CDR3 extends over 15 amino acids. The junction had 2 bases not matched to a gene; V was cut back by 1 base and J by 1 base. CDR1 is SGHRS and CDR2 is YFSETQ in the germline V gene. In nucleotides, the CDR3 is TGCGCCAGCAGCTTGTCGGGACAGAGCAATCAGCCCCAGCATTTT. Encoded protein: CASSLSGQSNQPQHF.

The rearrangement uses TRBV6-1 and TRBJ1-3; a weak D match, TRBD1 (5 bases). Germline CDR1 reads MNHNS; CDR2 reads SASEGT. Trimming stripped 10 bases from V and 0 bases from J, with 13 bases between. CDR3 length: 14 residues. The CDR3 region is CATRFRDSGNTIYF. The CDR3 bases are TGTGCCACCCGATTCAGGGACTCTGGAAACACCATATATTTT.

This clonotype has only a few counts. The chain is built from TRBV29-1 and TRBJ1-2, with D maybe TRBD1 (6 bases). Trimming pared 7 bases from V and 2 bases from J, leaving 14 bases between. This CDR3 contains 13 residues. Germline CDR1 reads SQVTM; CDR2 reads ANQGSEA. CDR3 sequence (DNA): TGCAGCGGCCGAACAGGGATGAACTATGGCTACACCTTC. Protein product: CSGRTGMNYGYTF.